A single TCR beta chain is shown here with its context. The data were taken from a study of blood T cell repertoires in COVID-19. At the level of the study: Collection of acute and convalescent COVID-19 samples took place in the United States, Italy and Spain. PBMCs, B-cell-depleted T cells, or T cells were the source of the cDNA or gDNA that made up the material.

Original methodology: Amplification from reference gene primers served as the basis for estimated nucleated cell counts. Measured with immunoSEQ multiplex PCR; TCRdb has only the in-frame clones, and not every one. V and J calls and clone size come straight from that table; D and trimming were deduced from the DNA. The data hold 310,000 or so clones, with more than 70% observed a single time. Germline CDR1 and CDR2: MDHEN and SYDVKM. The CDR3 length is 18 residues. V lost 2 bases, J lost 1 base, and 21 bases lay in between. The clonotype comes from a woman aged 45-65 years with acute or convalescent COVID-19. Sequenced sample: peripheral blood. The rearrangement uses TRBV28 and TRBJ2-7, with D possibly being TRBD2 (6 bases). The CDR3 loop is CASSLEWRGRLGSYEQYF. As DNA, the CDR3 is TGTGCCAGCAGTTTAGAGTGGAGGGGACGGCTCGGTTCCTACGAGCAGTACTTC.